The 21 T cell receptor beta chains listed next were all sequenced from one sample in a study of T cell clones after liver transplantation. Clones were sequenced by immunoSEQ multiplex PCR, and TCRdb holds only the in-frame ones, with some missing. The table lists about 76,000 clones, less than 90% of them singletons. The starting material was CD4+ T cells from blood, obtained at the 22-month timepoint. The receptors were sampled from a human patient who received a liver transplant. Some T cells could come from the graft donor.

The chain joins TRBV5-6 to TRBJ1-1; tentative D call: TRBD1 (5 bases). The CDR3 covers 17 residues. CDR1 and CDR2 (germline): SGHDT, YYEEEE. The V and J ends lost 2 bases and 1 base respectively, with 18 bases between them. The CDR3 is CASSFTVRQGGNTEAFF. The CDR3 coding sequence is TGTGCCAGCAGCTTTACAGTTAGGCAGGGTGGGAACACTGAAGCTTTCTTT. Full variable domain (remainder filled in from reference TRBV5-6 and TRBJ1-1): DAGVTQSPTHLIKTRGQQVTLRCSPKSGHDTVSWYQQALGQGPQFIFQYYEEEERQRGNFPDRFSGHQFPNYSSELNVNALLLGDSALYLCASSFTVRQGGNTEAFFGQGTRLTVV.

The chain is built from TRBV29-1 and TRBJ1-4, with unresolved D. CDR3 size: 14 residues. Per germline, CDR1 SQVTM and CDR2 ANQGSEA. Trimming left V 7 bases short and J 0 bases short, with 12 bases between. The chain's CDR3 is CSALPLSTNEKLFF. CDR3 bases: TGCAGCGCTCTCCCCTTATCAACTAATGAAAAACTGTTTTTT.

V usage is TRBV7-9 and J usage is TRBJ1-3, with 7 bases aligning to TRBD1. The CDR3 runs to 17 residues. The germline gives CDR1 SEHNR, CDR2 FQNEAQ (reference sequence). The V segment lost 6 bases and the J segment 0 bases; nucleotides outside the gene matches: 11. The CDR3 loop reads CASRPGQPTYSGNTIYF. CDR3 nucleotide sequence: TGTGCCAGCAGACCGGGACAGCCAACTTACTCTGGAAACACCATATATTTT. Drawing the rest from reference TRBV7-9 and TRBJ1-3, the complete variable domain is DTGVSQNPRHKITKRGQNVTFRCDPISEHNRLYWYRQTLGQGPEFLTYFQNEAQLEKSRLLSDRFSAERPKGSFSTLEIQRTEQGDSAMYLCASRPGQPTYSGNTIYFGEGSWLTVV.

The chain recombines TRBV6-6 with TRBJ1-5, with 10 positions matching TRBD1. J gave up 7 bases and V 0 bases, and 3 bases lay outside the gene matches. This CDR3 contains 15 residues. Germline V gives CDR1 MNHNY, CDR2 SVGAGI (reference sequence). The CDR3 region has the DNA TGTGCCAGCAGTTACTCGACAGGGGGCTGGCAGCCCCAGCATTTT. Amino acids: CASSYSTGGWQPQHF.

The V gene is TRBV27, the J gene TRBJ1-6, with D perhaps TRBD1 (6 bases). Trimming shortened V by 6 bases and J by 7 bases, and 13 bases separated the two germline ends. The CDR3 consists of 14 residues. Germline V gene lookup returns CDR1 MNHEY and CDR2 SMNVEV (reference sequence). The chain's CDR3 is CASSQDRTNSPLHF. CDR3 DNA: TGTGCCAGCAGCCAGGACAGAACGAATTCACCCCTCCACTTT.

The CDR3 spells CASSLRQGGYEQYF. CDR3 DNA sequence: TGTGCCAGCAGCCTCAGACAGGGGGGTTACGAGCAGTACTTC. The chain is built from TRBV13 and TRBJ2-7; TRBD1 matches at 9 bases. Germline assignment: CDR1 PRHDT and CDR2 FYEKMQ (reference sequence). The CDR3 consists of 14 residues. With 5 bases clipped from V and 4 bases from J, the junction kept 6 bases outside the gene matches.

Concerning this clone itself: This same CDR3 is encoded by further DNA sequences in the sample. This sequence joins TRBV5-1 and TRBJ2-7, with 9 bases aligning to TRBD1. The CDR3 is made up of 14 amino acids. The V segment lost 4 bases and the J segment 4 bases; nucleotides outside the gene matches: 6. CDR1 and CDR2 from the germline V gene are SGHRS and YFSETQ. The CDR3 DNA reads TGCGCCAGCAGCCTGGGACAGGGAGCTTACGAGCAGTACTTC. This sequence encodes CASSLGQGAYEQYF.

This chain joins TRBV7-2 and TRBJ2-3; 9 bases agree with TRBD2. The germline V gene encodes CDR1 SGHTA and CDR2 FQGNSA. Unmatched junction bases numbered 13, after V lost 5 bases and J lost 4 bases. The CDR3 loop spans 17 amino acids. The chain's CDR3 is CASSRTFLAGSSDTQYF. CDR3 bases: TGTGCCAGCAGCCGAACCTTCCTAGCGGGATCCTCAGATACGCAGTATTTT.

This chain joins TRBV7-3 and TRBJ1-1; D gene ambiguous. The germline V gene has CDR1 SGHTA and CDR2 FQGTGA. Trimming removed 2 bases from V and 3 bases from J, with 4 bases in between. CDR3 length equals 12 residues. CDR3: CASSLRDTEAFF. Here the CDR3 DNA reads TGTGCCAGCAGCTTACGGGACACTGAAGCTTTCTTT.

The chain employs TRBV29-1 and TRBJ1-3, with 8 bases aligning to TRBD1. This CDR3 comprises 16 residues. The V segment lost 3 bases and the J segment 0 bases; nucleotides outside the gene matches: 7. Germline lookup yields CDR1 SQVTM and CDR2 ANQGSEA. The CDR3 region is CSVDLTGDGSGNTIYF. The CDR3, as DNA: TGCAGCGTTGACCTGACAGGGGATGGCTCTGGAAACACCATATATTTT. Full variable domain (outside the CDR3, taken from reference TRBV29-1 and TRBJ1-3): SAVISQKPSRDICQRGTSLTIQCQVDSQVTMMFWYRQQPGQSLTLIATANQGSEATYESGFVIDKFPISRPNLTFSTLTVSNMSPEDSSIYLCSVDLTGDGSGNTIYFGEGSWLTVV.

CDR3 bases: TGTGCCAGCAGTGAATCGAGGTACAATAACTATGGCTACACCTTC. It translates to CASSESRYNNYGYTF. The rearrangement uses TRBV2 and TRBJ1-2; D is ambiguous. Trimming pared 2 bases from V and 1 base from J, leaving 11 bases between. CDR3 length: 15 amino acids. Germline lookup yields CDR1 SNHLY and CDR2 FYNNEI.

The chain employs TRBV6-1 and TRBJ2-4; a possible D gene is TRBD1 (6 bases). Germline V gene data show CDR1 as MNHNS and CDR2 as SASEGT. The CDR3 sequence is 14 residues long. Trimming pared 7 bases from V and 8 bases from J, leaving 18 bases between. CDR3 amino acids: CASTAQPEGDIQYF. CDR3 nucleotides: TGTGCCAGCACCGCCCAGCCCGAGGGGGACATTCAGTACTTC.

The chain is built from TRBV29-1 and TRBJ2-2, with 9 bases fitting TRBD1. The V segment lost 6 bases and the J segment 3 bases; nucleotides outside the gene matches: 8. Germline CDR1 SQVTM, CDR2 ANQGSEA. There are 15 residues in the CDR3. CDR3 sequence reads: CSVSGTGRDTGELFF. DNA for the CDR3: TGCAGCGTCTCAGGGACAGGGCGGGACACCGGGGAGCTGTTTTTT.

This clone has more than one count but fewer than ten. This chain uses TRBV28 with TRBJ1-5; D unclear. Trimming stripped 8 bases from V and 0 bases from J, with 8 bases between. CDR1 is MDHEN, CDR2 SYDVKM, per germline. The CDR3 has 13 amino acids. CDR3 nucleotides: TGTGCCAGCCGGGCCGATAGCAATCAGCCCCAGCATTTT. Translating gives CASRADSNQPQHF.

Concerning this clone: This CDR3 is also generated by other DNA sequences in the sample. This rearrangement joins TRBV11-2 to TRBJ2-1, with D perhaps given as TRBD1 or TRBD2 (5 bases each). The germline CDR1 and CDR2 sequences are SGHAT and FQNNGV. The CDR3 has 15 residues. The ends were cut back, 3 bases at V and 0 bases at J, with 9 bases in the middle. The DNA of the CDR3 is TGTGCCAGCAGCTTTGGGGGTAGCTCCTACAATGAGCAGTTCTTC. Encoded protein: CASSFGGSSYNEQFF. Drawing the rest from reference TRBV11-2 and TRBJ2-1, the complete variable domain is EAGVAQSPRYKIIEKRQSVAFWCNPISGHATLYWYQQILGQGPKLLIQFQNNGVVDDSQLPKDRFSAERLKGVDSTLKIQPAKLEDSAVYLCASSFGGSSYNEQFFGPGTRLTVL.

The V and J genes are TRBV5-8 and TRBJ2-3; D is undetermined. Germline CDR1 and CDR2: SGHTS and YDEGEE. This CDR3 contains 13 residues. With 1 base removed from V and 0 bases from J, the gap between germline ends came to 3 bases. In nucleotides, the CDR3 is TGTGCCAGCAGCTTGCGCAGCACAGATACGCAGTATTTT. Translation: CASSLRSTDTQYF.

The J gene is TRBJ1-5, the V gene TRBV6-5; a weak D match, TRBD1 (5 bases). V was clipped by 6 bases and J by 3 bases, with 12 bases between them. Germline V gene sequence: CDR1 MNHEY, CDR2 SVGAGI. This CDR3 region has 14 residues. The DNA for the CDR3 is TGTGCCAGCAGACCCCCGGGGCACAATCAGCCCCAGCATTTT. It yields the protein CASRPPGHNQPQHF.

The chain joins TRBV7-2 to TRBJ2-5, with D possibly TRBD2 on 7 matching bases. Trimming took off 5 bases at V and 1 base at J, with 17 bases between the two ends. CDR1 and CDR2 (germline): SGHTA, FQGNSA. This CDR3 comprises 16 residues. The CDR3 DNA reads TGTGCCAGCAGCCTAGGGGGGGCGGGGGCCCAAGAGACCCAGTACTTC. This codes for CASSLGGAGAQETQYF. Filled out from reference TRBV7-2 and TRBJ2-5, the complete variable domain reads GAGVSQSPSNKVTEKGKDVELRCDPISGHTALYWYRQSLGQGLEFLIYFQGNSAPDKSGLPSDRFSAERTGGSVSTLTIQRTQQEDSAVYLCASSLGGAGAQETQYFGPGTRLLVL.

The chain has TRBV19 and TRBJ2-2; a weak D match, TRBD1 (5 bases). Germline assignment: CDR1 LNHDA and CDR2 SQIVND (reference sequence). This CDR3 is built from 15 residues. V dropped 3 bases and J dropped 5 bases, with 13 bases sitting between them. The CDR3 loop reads CASSMGQDWTGELFF. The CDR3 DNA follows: TGTGCCAGTAGTATGGGGCAGGATTGGACCGGGGAGCTGTTTTTT. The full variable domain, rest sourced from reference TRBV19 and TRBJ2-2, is DGGITQSPKYLFRKEGQNVTLSCEQNLNHDAMYWYRQDPGQGLRLIYYSQIVNDFQKGDIAEGYSVSREKKESFPLTVTSAQKNPTAFYLCASSMGQDWTGELFFGEGSRLTVL.

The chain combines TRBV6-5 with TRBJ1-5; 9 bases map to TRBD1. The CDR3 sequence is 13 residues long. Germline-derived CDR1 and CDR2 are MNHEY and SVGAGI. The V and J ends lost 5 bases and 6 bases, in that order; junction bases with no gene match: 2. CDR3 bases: TGTGCCAGCAGTGGGACAGGGACTCAGCCCCAGCATTTT. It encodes CASSGTGTQPQHF.

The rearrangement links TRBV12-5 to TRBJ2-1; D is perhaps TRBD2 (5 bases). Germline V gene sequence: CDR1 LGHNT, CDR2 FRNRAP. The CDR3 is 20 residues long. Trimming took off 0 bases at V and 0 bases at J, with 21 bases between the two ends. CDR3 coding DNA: TGTGCTAGTGGTTTGGTACTAGAGCGATATCACCCTAGCTCCTACAATGAGCAGTTCTTC. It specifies CASGLVLERYHPSSYNEQFF.